These 8 T cell receptor beta chains came from one sample sequenced in a study of response to subunit inactivated influenza vaccine. MiXCR, applied by TCRdb to the RT-PCR reads, yields one record per CDR3 protein. This sample has over 650,000 distinct CDR3 sequences; around a sixth occur once, and the top ten carry approximately 11%. The starting material was PBMCs from blood, obtained 4 to 6 days after vaccination. Every receptor here comes from a man in his fifties or sixties who received an inactivated influenza vaccine.

This clonotype was recorded a few times. CDR3 amino acids: CASSVGTPSETQYF. The CDR3 DNA reads as TGCGCCAGCAGCGTGGGGACACCCTCAGAGACCCAGTACTTC. The chain combines TRBV5-1 with TRBJ2-5, with a weak D call TRBD1 (6 bases). This CDR3 spans 14 amino acids. Trimming took off 4 bases at V and 4 bases at J, with 14 bases between the two ends. Germline V lookup: CDR1 SGHRS, CDR2 YFSETQ.

This clonotype occurred a few times. The V gene is TRBV28, the J gene TRBJ2-7; 10 nucleotides match TRBD2. Per the germline V gene, CDR1 is MDHEN and CDR2 is SYDVKM. CDR3 size: 15 residues. V was clipped by 5 bases and J by 3 bases; unmatched bases: 7. The CDR3: CASSKLAGSLYEQYF. As DNA, the CDR3 is TGTGCCAGCAGTAAACTAGCGGGAAGCCTCTACGAGCAGTACTTC.

Ten or more counts support this clonotype. For the CDR3, the DNA is TGTGCCAGCAGCTTAGGGCCCGCCGGGGAGCTGTTTTTT. The encoded protein is CASSLGPAGELFF. The chain links TRBV7-2 to TRBJ2-2; the D is unclear. Germline-derived CDR1 and CDR2 are SGHTA and FQGNSA. The V end lost 1 base, the J end lost 6 bases, and 6 bases lay between the germline ends. The CDR3 runs 13 residues.

V and J are TRBV28 and TRBJ1-1; 8 nucleotides agree with TRBD1. Germline assignment: CDR1 MDHEN and CDR2 SYDVKM. V was pared by 1 base and J by 4 bases, with 5 bases of the junction left unmatched. The CDR3 runs 15 residues. CDR3 amino acids: CASSLSAGGITEAFF. CDR3 DNA: TGTGCCAGCAGTTTATCCGCAGGGGGCATCACTGAAGCTTTCTTT.

This clonotype has a handful of counts. The V and J genes are TRBV5-5 and TRBJ1-1; TRBD1 agrees at 10 bases. Per the germline V gene, CDR1 is SGHKS and CDR2 is YYEKEE (reference sequence). This CDR3 is 16 amino acids long. The junction had 11 bases not matched to a gene; V was cut back by 4 bases and J by 5 bases. The CDR3 is CASSPEGTGEGTEAFF. CDR3 sequence (DNA): TGTGCCAGCAGCCCGGAAGGGACAGGGGAAGGGACTGAAGCTTTCTTT.

This clonotype has only a few counts. The rearrangement joins TRBV2 to TRBJ2-5, with 7 bases that match TRBD2. V gave up 6 bases and J gave up 1 base; unmatched junction bases: 5. The germline V gene encodes CDR1 SNHLY and CDR2 FYNNEI. The CDR3 runs to 14 residues. CDR3 protein: CASRLATLQETQYF. The CDR3 DNA sequence: TGTGCCAGCAGACTAGCGACCCTCCAAGAGACCCAGTACTTC.

This clonotype was seen more than once but under ten times. The genes are TRBV7-6 and TRBJ1-1; 8 nucleotides line up with TRBD1. This CDR3 contains 16 residues. The germline V gene encodes CDR1 SGHVS and CDR2 FNYEAQ. Germline trimming cut 1 base from V and 5 bases from J; bases unmatched to any gene: 9. The CDR3 nucleotides are TGTGCCAGCAGCTTAGTTCCTGGCAGGGGGCGGACTGAAGCTTTCTTT. Translating it yields CASSLVPGRGRTEAFF.

This clonotype was picked up a small number of times. This chain links TRBV10-3 with TRBJ2-5; D is ambiguous. V dropped 7 bases and J dropped 3 bases, with 12 bases sitting between them. Germline loops: CDR1 ENHRY, CDR2 SYGVKD. The CDR3 extends over 13 amino acids. In nucleotides, the CDR3 is TGTGCCATCACGAGAGACACCGAAGAGACCCAGTACTTC. It specifies CAITRDTEETQYF.